Following are 21 T cell receptor beta chains from one sample sequenced in a study of shared clonotypes between healthy human individuals. Assay: immunoSEQ multiplex PCR; the TCRdb copy retains only in-frame clones and omits some. The table records about 1 million clones, about 76% of them present only once. Sequencing was done on a sample of memory CD4+ T cells sorted from blood. Subset defined: CD45RA-negative fraction. Every receptor here comes from a man younger than 35 in good health.

This clone was picked up many times. This CDR3 reads CASSQDGDRGQPQHF. CDR3 DNA sequence: TGCGCCAGCAGCCAAGATGGGGACAGGGGTCAGCCCCAGCATTTT. V is TRBV4-3 and J is TRBJ1-5, with 10 positions matching TRBD1. The CDR3 runs 15 residues. CDR1 and CDR2 from the germline V gene are LGHNA and YSLEER. The junction had 2 bases not matched to a gene; V was cut back by 0 bases and J by 6 bases.

The chain combines TRBV5-1 with TRBJ2-2; perhaps TRBD1 as D (5 bases). The V end lost 0 bases, the J end lost 2 bases, and 8 bases lay between the germline ends. From germline, CDR1 is SGHRS and CDR2 YFSETQ. This CDR3 is 15 amino acids long. This chain's CDR3 is CASSLVRVNTGELFF. The CDR3 DNA reads TGCGCCAGCAGCTTGGTCAGGGTCAACACCGGGGAGCTGTTTTTT.

The genes are TRBV25-1 and TRBJ2-7; D not certain. Trimming shortened V by 3 bases and J by 3 bases, and 3 bases separated the two germline ends. The CDR3 spans 11 residues. Germline V gives CDR1 MGHDK, CDR2 SYGVNS. Written as DNA, the CDR3 is TGTGCCAGCAGTGAGGTCTACGAGCAGTACTTC. It specifies CASSEVYEQYF.

V usage is TRBV6-1 and J usage is TRBJ2-5, with 11 bases lining up with TRBD2. This CDR3 is 16 amino acids long. Germline V gives CDR1 MNHNS, CDR2 SASEGT. Trimming removed 3 bases from V and 0 bases from J; junction bases left unmatched: 3. CDR3 sequence (DNA): TGTGCCAGCAGTGAGGGACTAGCGGCCAACCAAGAGACCCAGTACTTC. Amino acids: CASSEGLAANQETQYF.

The chain combines TRBV9 with TRBJ2-2, with a tentative D call TRBD1 (5 bases). The CDR3 length is 14 residues. The V and J ends lost 2 bases and 4 bases respectively, with 9 bases between them. Germline lookup yields CDR1 SGDLS and CDR2 YYNGEE. The CDR3 DNA follows: TGTGCCAGCAGCGTTGGACACTCCACCGGGGAGCTGTTTTTT. Amino acid sequence: CASSVGHSTGELFF.

J is TRBJ2-2 and V is TRBV5-1; a possible D gene is TRBD2 (5 bases). This CDR3 has 16 residues. Germline CDR1 is SGHRS and CDR2 is YFSETQ. V gave up 1 base and J gave up 5 bases, with 15 bases separating them. The CDR3 loop is CASSLNGVGRTGELFF. The DNA for the CDR3 is TGCGCCAGCAGCTTGAACGGGGTGGGAAGGACCGGGGAGCTGTTTTTT.

The chain is built from TRBV7-9 and TRBJ2-7; the match to TRBD2 covers 9 bases. Germline CDR1 and CDR2: SEHNR and FQNEAQ (reference sequence). Unmatched junction bases numbered 8, after V lost 6 bases and J lost 5 bases. The CDR3 covers 14 residues. For the CDR3, the DNA is TGTGCCAGCAGTCTTCTAGCGGGGACAAACGAGCAGTACTTC. It translates to CASSLLAGTNEQYF.

The rearrangement joins TRBV7-9 to TRBJ1-6; D is ambiguous. CDR3 length: 15 amino acids. V was shortened by 1 base and J by 6 bases, with 10 bases between the two germline ends. The germline CDR1 and CDR2 sequences are SEHNR and FQNEAQ (reference sequence). CDR3 residues: CASSLVSQSNSPLHF. In DNA, the CDR3 is TGTGCCAGCAGCTTAGTTTCACAAAGTAATTCACCCCTCCACTTT.

The rearrangement joins TRBV7-9 to TRBJ1-2; D may be TRBD1 (5 bases). CDR1 is SEHNR, CDR2 FQNEAQ, per germline (reference sequence). The CDR3 runs 13 residues. The V end was cut by 10 bases, the J end by 4 bases, with 16 bases between. The CDR3 nucleotides read TGTGCCACCGAGCAGGACATCAGCTATGGCTACACCTTC. It yields the protein CATEQDISYGYTF.

The rearrangement links TRBV9 to TRBJ1-6; D remains ambiguous. Germline loops: CDR1 SGDLS, CDR2 YYNGEE. This CDR3 region has 15 residues. Trimming took off 0 bases at V and 5 bases at J, with 9 bases between the two ends. CDR3 sequence (DNA): TGTGCCAGCAGCGTAGCCGGTCTCCATAATTCACCCCTCCACTTT. Translating gives CASSVAGLHNSPLHF.

This sequence joins TRBV30 and TRBJ2-5; TRBD2 matches 9 bases. Germline-derived CDR1 and CDR2 are GTSNPN and SVGIG (reference sequence). The CDR3 extends over 15 amino acids. The ends lost 2 bases at V and 4 bases at J; junction bases unmatched: 8. The CDR3 region has the DNA TGTGCCTGGAGTCTAGGCGGGGGGGCCCTAGAGACCCAGTACTTC. As protein: CAWSLGGGALETQYF.

This clone was observed a handful of times. The V and J genes are TRBV2 and TRBJ1-5; D is uncertain. This CDR3 contains 14 residues. Germline V CDR1 and CDR2: SNHLY, FYNNEI. V gave up 3 bases and J gave up 5 bases, with 11 bases separating them. Here the CDR3 reads CASSELAADQPQHF. The DNA for the CDR3 is TGTGCCAGCAGTGAGTTGGCCGCTGATCAGCCCCAGCATTTT.

The chain recombines TRBV7-2 with TRBJ2-5; D may correspond to TRBD1 or TRBD2 (5 bases each). Judging by the DNA end, TRBJ2-7 fits better; the J call may be wrong. Per the germline V gene, CDR1 is SGHTA and CDR2 is FQGNSA. This CDR3 contains 14 residues. In DNA, the CDR3 is TGTGCCAGCAGCTCAGGGACCGGGTCCTACGAGCAGTACTTC. Its translation is CASSSGTGSYEQYF.

In the case of this clone: This same CDR3 is encoded by further DNA sequences in the sample. The rearrangement links TRBV5-6 to TRBJ2-3, with 7 nucleotides matching TRBD2. The CDR3 is made up of 15 amino acids. Per the germline V gene, CDR1 is SGHDT and CDR2 is YYEEEE. The junction had 4 bases not matched to a gene; V was cut back by 1 base and J by 2 bases. In nucleotides, the CDR3 is TGTGCCAGCAGCTTGACGGGAGGTTCCACAGATACGCAGTATTTT. Translated, it gives CASSLTGGSTDTQYF.

This clone was observed a few times. The chain employs TRBV27 and TRBJ1-5; weak D call: TRBD1 (6 bases). CDR1 is MNHEY and CDR2 is SMNVEV in the germline V gene (reference sequence). Trimming left V 6 bases short and J 0 bases short, with 18 bases between. The CDR3 runs 17 residues. The CDR3 region is CASSRTLRGDSNQPQHF. For the CDR3, the DNA is TGTGCCAGCAGCCGAACCTTGAGGGGGGATAGCAATCAGCCCCAGCATTTT.

The chain couples TRBV5-1 to TRBJ2-5; D is unresolved. V lost 6 bases to trimming and J lost 1 base, with 16 bases between them. This CDR3 has 15 residues. Germline V gene lookup returns CDR1 SGHRS and CDR2 YFSETQ. CDR3 DNA sequence: TGCGCCAGCACGCAAACTGGGCAAACCCAAGAGACCCAGTACTTC. It yields the protein CASTQTGQTQETQYF.

The chain links TRBV9 to TRBJ2-3; D uncertain. The V gene's germline CDR1 is SGDLS and CDR2 YYNGEE. The V end was cut by 0 bases, the J end by 2 bases, with 10 bases between. The CDR3 runs to 15 residues. The CDR3 region has the DNA TGTGCCAGCAGCGTAGCTGGGCAGGACACAGATACGCAGTATTTT. This gives the protein CASSVAGQDTDTQYF.

The rearrangement uses TRBV5-4 and TRBJ2-1, with D perhaps matching TRBD2 (6 bases). The CDR3 consists of 15 residues. With 1 base removed from V and 4 bases from J, the gap between germline ends came to 12 bases. CDR1 and CDR2 (germline): SGHNT, YYREEE (reference sequence). The CDR3 here is CASSLNSGAYNEQFF. The CDR3 bases are TGTGCCAGCAGCTTGAATAGCGGAGCTTACAATGAGCAGTTCTTC. Variable domain in full (rest from reference TRBV5-4 and TRBJ2-1): ETGVTQSPTHLIKTRGQQVTLRCSSQSGHNTVSWYQQALGQGPQFIFQYYREEENGRGNFPPRFSGLQFPNYSSELNVNALELDDSALYLCASSLNSGAYNEQFFGPGTRLTVL.

V is TRBV19 and J is TRBJ2-3, with 10 positions matching TRBD2. V was pared by 7 bases and J by 1 base, with 8 bases of the junction left unmatched. The CDR3 totals 16 residues. Germline loops: CDR1 LNHDA, CDR2 SQIVND (reference sequence). The DNA for the CDR3 is TGTGCCAGTAAACCGGGACTAGCGAGACGCACAGATACGCAGTATTTT. Translated, it gives CASKPGLARRTDTQYF.

The chain couples TRBV10-2 to TRBJ2-7, with D tentatively TRBD1 (6 bases). Germline V gene lookup returns CDR1 WSHSY and CDR2 SAAADI. The CDR3 spans 15 residues. Trimming cost V 3 bases and J 6 bases, with 18 bases left between them. This chain's CDR3 is CASSEGQGSPAEQYF. DNA of the CDR3: TGCGCCAGCAGTGAAGGGCAGGGGAGCCCTGCCGAGCAGTACTTC.

The chain combines TRBV10-2 with TRBJ2-1, with TRBD2 matching 11 bases. This CDR3 region has 13 residues. V shed 7 bases, J shed 9 bases, and the junction held 5 bases outside the gene matches. Germline lookup yields CDR1 WSHSY and CDR2 SAAADI. CDR3 in DNA: TGCGCCAGCACATTACTAGCGGGAGCTGAGCAGTTCTTC. Translated, it gives CASTLLAGAEQFF.